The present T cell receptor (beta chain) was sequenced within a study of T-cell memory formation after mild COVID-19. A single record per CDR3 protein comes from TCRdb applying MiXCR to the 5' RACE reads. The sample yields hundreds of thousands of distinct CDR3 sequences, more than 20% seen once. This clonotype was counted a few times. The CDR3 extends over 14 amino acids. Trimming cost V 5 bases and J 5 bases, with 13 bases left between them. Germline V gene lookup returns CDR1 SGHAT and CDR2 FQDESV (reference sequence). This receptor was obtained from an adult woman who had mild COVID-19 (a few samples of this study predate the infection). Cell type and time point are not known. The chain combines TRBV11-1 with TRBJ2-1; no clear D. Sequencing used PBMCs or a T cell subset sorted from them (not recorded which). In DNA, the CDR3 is TGTGCCAGCAGCCCCAGAATAATAAACAATGAGCAGTTCTTC. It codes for CASSPRIINNEQFF.